The clone carrying this T cell receptor (beta chain) has at least ten counts. TCRdb reprocessed the RACE reads with MiXCR, giving one entry per CDR3 protein. The sample shows roughly 380,000 distinct CDR3 sequences, roughly 5.3% of them seen only once. The sample comes from a study of human T cells and chemical hapten exposure. Time point defined: pre-sensitization, week 0. The treatment here: therapeutic diphenylcyclopropenone sensitization with weekly scalp DPC. Each patch test followed a blood draw. The V end was cut by 0 bases, the J end by 0 bases, with 11 bases between. In germline, CDR1 is MGHDK, CDR2 SYGVNS. There are 17 residues in the CDR3.

This sequence originates from a woman between 45 and 65 years old with alopecia areata. Some clones in this sample may be carry-over from other donors' samples. This chain connects TRBV25-1 to TRBJ2-2, with D tentatively TRBD1 (5 bases). The starting material was whole blood, obtained in connection with sensitization to the hapten diphenylcyclopropenone (DPC). CDR3 in DNA: TGTGCCAGCAGTGAATATCGACAGTCATCGAACACCGGGGAGCTGTTTTTT. Its translation: CASSEYRQSSNTGELFF.